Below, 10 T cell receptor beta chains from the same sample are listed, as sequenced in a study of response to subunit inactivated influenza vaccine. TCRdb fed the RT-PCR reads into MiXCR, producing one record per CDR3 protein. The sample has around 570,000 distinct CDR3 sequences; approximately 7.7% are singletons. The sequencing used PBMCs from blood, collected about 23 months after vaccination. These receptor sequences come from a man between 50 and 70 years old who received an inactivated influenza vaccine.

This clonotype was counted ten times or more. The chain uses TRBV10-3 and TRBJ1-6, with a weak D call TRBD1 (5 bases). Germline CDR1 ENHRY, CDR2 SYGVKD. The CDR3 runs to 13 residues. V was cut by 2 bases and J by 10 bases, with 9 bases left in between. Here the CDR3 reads CAISEVGQSPLHF. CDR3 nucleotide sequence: TGTGCCATCAGTGAGGTGGGGCAATCACCCCTCCACTTT.

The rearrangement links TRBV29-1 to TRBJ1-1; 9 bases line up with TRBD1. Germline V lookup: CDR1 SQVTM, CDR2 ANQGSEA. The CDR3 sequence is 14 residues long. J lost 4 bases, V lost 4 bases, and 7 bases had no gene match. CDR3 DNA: TGCAGCGTTGTAGCCGGGACAGGGAGCACTGAAGCTTTCTTT. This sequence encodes CSVVAGTGSTEAFF.

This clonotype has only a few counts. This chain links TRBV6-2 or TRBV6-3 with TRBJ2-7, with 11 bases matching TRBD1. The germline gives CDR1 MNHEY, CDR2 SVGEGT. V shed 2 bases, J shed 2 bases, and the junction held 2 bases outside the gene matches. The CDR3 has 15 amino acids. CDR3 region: CASSYLDRGPYEQYF. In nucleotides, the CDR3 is TGTGCCAGCAGTTACCTGGACAGGGGGCCCTACGAGCAGTACTTC.

CDR3 region: CASSLYGSIGLAGSQETQYF. The CDR3 DNA reads as TGTGCCAGCAGCTTATACGGCTCTATTGGACTAGCGGGTTCCCAAGAGACCCAGTACTTC. This chain joins TRBV7-3 and TRBJ2-5, with 11 bases identical to TRBD2. The V gene end was trimmed by 2 bases and the J gene end by 1 base; junction bases not matched to a gene: 15. This CDR3 region has 20 residues. CDR1 and CDR2 (germline): SGHTA, FQGTGA.

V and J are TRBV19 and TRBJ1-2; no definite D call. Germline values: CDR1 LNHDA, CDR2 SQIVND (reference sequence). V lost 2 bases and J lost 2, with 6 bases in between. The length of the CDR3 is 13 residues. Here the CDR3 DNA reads TGTGCCAGTAGTATAATGGGAAACTATGGCTACACCTTC. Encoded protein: CASSIMGNYGYTF.

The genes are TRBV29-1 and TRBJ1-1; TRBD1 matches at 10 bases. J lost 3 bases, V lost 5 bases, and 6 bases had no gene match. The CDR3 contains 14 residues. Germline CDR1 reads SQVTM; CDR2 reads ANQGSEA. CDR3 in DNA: TGCAGCGTTACGGGACAGGGGCGGGACACTGAAGCTTTCTTT. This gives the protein CSVTGQGRDTEAFF.

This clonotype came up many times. The CDR3 sequence: CASSEFSGGIGELFF. Here the CDR3 DNA reads TGTGCCAGCAGCGAATTTAGCGGGGGGATCGGGGAGCTGTTTTTT. The genes are TRBV6-1 and TRBJ2-2; 10 positions agree with TRBD2. V lost 6 bases to trimming and J lost 7 bases; unmatched junction nucleotides: 8. CDR3 length: 15 residues. Germline loops: CDR1 MNHNS, CDR2 SASEGT.

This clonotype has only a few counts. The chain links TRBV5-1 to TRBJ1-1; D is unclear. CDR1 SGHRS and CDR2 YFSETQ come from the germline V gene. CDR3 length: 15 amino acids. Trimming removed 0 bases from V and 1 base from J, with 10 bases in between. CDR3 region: CASSLAPAPNTEAFF. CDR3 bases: TGCGCCAGCAGCTTGGCCCCGGCACCGAACACTGAAGCTTTCTTT.

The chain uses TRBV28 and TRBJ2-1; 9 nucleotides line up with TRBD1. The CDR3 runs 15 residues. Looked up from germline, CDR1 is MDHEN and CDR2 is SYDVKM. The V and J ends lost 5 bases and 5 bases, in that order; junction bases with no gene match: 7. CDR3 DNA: TGTGCCAGCAGTCCAGGGACAGGGCTGGACAATGAGCAGTTCTTC. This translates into CASSPGTGLDNEQFF.

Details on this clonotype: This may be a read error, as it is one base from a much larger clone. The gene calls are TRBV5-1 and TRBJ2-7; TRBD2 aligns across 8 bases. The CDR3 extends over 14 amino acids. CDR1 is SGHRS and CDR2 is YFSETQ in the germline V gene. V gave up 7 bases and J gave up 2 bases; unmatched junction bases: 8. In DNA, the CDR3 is TGCGCCAGCGGTAGCGGGAATGAGCCCTACGAGCAGTACTTC. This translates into CASGSGNEPYEQYF. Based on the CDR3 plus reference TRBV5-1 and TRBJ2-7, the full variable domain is KAGVTQTPRYLIKTRGQQVTLSCSPISGHRSVSWYQQTPGQGLQFLFEYFSETQRNKGNFPGRFSGRQFSNSRSEMNVSTLELGDSALYLCASGSGNEPYEQYFGPGTRLTVT.